Included here is one T cell receptor (beta chain) sequence, with context. This receptor's antigen is unknown. Per-base quality was not reported, and no clone a single base away is much larger than it. There are 15 amino acids in the CDR3, from cysteine to phenylalanine inclusive. Here the CDR3 DNA is all that survives: 45 bases in frame from base 1. V and J are truncated by 5 bases and 4 bases respectively, leaving an intervening sequence of 17 bases. As encoded in the germline V gene, CDR1 is MNHEY while CDR2 is SVGEGT. The immunoSEQ Assay, a bias-controlled multiplex PCR, was used to amplify TCRbeta CDR3 regions from genomic DNA. The authors' analysis ran thus. The number of nucleated cells in each sample was estimated from the amplification of reference gene primers within the assay. To quantify the absolute abundance of each unique TCRbeta CDR3 rearrangement, sequence reads were collapsed and filtered. Productive Simpson clonality was computed per sample as the square root of Simpson's diversity index over productive rearrangements. Sourced from immuneACCESS, this table was stored by TCRdb with only in-frame sequences that have V and J called. A share of the clones is absent; for the studies checked, an unresolved V gene accounts for under half, and the remainder has no known explanation. The V and J calls and the clone size are those of that table, but D and trimming were determined from the DNA. The sample table holds under 450,000 clones, of which 75% to 90% were seen once. Roughly 1.6% of the sample rests with the top ten.

The data were taken from a study of blood T cell repertoires in COVID-19 (dated by TCRdb to 2020 to 2022). Regarding the research as a whole: Samples from collaborators originated in the United States, Italy and Spain and spanned both the acute and convalescent phases of COVID-19. The dataset comprised deeply sampled blood TCRbeta repertoires from subjects exposed to, actively infected with, or recovered from COVID-19. The prospective study material was composed of cDNA or gDNA derived from T cells, B-cell-depleted T cells, or PBMCs. Samples were obtained from the ongoing ImmuneRACE study (first 160 participants) and from over 1,000 subjects provided by 6 global collaborators. A freely available public database, intended as a resource for researchers studying the immune response to SARS-CoV-2, is where the repertoires were released. Nearly every sample came with metadata listing a de-identified subject ID, COVID-19 status, age in years and sex. Where available, HLA class I and class II types were taken from metadata supplied by the sample provider and were not determined by assay-based typing. What the work shows at the level of the full study, not this receptor alone: How much clinical and demographic metadata was included differed by source and by participant, and the metadata was provided uncurated.

One collaborating source in Seattle enrolled patients while the patients were actively infected and followed the patients over time throughout the course of disease. The collaborating institutions used their own protocols to collect whole blood in K2EDTA tubes. For TCRbeta analysis, collaborator samples were shipped as frozen whole blood, as isolated PBMCs, or as DNA extracted from either sample type. The TCR comes from a woman in her thirties or forties with COVID-19, enrolled during active disease. The chain couples TRBV6-2 or TRBV6-3 to TRBJ1-2; the D gene is possibly TRBD1, with 6 bases matching. The sample was peripheral blood. CDR3 loop: CASSTPQGRGYGYTF. The base sequence is TGTGCCAGCAGTACCCCACAGGGTCGGGGCTATGGCTACACCTTC.